This T cell receptor (beta chain) comes out of a study of technical replicates of blood from a handful of donors. This clone showed up just a few times. Produced via immunoSEQ multiplex PCR; TCRdb's table is partial and in-frame only. The sample yields approximately 81,000 clones, 80% to 90% seen once. This CDR3 spans 14 amino acids. V dropped 6 bases and J dropped 7; count of bases not matched to a gene: 10. Germline CDR1 is MNHEY and CDR2 is SVGAGI. The sequence was obtained from a human donor in good health. Some clones in this sample may be carry-over from other donors' samples. The V call is TRBV6-5, the J call TRBJ1-2, with TRBD1 matching over 8 bases. Sequencing was performed on PBMCs. CDR3: CASSGQGGVIGYTF. CDR3 nucleotide sequence: TGTGCCAGCAGCGGACAGGGAGGAGTTATTGGCTACACCTTC.